Detailed here is one TCR beta chain. The CDR3 covers 13 residues. Germline V gene sequence: CDR1 MDHEN, CDR2 SYDVKM. The V end lost 11 bases, the J end lost 1 base, and 14 bases lay between the germline ends. The data belong to a study of blood T cell repertoires in COVID-19. About the research overall: The origin of the acute and convalescent COVID-19 samples was the United States, Italy and Spain. Nucleic acid was either cDNA or gDNA, and it came from T cells, B-cell-depleted T cells, or PBMCs.

Clones were sequenced by immunoSEQ multiplex PCR, and TCRdb holds only the in-frame ones, with some missing. Of about 170,000 clones in the sample, 82% were seen once. This sequence was found in a woman in her 70s with acute or convalescent COVID-19. V and J are TRBV28 and TRBJ1-1, with TRBD1 as a possible D gene (6 bases). The material sequenced was peripheral blood. The CDR3 region has the DNA TGTGCCGTAGGGGACACTTCGAACACTGAAGCTTTCTTT. Translation gives CAVGDTSNTEAFF.